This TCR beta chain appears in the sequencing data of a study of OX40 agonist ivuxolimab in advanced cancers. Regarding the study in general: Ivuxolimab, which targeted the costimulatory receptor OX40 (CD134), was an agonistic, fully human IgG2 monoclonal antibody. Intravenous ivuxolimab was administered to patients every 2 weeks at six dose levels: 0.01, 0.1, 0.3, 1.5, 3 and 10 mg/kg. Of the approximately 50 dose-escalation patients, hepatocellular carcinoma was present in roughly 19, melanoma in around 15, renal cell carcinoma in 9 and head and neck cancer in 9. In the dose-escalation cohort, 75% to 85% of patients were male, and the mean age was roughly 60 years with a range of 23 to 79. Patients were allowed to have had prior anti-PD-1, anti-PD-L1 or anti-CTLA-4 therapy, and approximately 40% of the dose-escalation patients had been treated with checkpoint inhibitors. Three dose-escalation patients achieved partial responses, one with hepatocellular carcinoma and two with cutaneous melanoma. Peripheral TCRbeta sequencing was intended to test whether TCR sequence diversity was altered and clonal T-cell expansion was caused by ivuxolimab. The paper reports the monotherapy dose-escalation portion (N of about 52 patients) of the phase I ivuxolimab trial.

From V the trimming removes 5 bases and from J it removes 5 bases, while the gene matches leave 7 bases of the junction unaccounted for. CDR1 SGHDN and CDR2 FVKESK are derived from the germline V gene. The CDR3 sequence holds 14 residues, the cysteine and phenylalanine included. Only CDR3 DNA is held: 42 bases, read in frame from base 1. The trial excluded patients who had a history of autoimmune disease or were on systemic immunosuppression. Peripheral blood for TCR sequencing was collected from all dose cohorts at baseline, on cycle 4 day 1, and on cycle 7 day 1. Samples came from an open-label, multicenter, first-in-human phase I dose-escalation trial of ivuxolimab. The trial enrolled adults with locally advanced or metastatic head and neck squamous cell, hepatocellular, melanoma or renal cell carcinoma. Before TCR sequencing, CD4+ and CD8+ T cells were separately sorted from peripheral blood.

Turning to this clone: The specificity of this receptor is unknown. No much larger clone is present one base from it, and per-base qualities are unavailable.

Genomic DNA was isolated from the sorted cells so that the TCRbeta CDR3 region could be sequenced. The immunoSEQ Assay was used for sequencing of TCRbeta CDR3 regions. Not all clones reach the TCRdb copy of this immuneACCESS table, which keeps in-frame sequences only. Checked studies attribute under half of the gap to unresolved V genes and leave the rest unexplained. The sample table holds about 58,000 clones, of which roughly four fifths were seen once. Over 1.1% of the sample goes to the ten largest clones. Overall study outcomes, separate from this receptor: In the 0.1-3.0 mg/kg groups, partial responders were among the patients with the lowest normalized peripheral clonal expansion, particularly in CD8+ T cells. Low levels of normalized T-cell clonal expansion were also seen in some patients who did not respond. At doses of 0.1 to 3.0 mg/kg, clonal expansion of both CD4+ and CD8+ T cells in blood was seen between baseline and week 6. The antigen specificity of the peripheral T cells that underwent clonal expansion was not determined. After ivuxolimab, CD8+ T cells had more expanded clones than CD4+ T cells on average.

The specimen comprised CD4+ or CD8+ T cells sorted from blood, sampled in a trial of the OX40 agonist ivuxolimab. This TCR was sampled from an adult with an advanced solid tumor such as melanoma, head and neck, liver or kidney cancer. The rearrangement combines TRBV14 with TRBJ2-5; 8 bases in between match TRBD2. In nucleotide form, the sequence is TGTGCCAGCAGCGCGCGGGGGGTAGGGGAGACCCAGTACTTC. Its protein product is CASSARGVGETQYF. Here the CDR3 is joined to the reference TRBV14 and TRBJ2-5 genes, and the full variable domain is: EAGVTQFPSHSVIEKGQTVTLRCDPISGHDNLYWYRRVMGKEIKFLLHFVKESKQDESGMPNNRFLAERTGGTYSTLKVQPAELEDSGVYFCASSARGVGETQYFGPGTRLLVL.